The clone carrying this TCR beta chain has just a few counts. Its target is unknown. This entry comes from a study of OX40 agonist ivuxolimab in advanced cancers. Study overall: Every 2 weeks, ivuxolimab was infused into the patients intravenously at between 0.01 and 10 mg/kg. The study enrolled dose-escalation patients with hepatocellular carcinoma, melanoma, renal cell or head and neck cancer.

Sampling of blood occurred at baseline, cycle 4 day 1, and cycle 7 day 1. Using immunoSEQ multiplex PCR, the repertoire was profiled, and TCRdb retains in-frame clones only, with some absent. The table lists 55,000 to 60,000 clones, 75% to 85% of them singletons. General study results and limits: Some patients without response likewise showed low normalized clonal expansion.

CDR1 SEHNR and CDR2 FQNEAQ come from the germline V gene (reference sequence). V gave up 0 bases and J gave up 3 bases; unmatched junction bases: 5. CDR3 length: 16 amino acids. This sequence joins TRBV7-9 and TRBJ2-7; 10 bases agree with TRBD2. This material consisted of CD4+ or CD8+ T cells sorted from blood, taken in a trial of the OX40 agonist ivuxolimab. This clonotype was obtained from an adult with an advanced solid tumor such as melanoma, head and neck, liver or kidney cancer. CDR3 amino acids: CASSLAVSGGSYEQYF. The CDR3 region has the DNA TGTGCCAGCAGCTTAGCGGTTAGCGGGGGGAGCTACGAGCAGTACTTC.